This passage covers 32 T cell receptor beta chains from one sample sequenced in a study of cytomegalovirus exposure and HLA in healthy donors. The PCR had 60 Vbeta and 13 Jbeta primers. Sequenced by immunoSEQ multiplex PCR; TCRdb stores in-frame clones only, minus some. Of 150,000 or so clones listed, less than 85% are singletons. The sequencing input was PBMCs. Every receptor here comes from a male donor in good health and CMV-seronegative.

The chain uses TRBV5-1 and TRBJ1-1, with TRBD1 as a possible D gene (6 bases). The length of the CDR3 is 13 residues. Trimming cost V 1 base and J 6 bases, with 10 bases left between them. CDR1 and CDR2 (germline): SGHRS, YFSETQ. The CDR3 DNA sequence: TGCGCCAGCAGCTTGAATCAGGGGTCTGAAGCTTTCTTT. Protein: CASSLNQGSEAFF.

V is TRBV2 and J is TRBJ1-1; 8 bases line up with TRBD1. In germline, CDR1 is SNHLY, CDR2 FYNNEI. The CDR3 covers 14 residues. Trimming at V came to 7 bases and at J to 2 bases, leaving 6 bases not matched to a gene. The CDR3 here is CASMLTGVNTEAFF. DNA of the CDR3: TGTGCCAGCATGTTGACAGGGGTTAACACTGAAGCTTTCTTT.

The J gene is TRBJ2-3, the V gene TRBV5-5; TRBD1 matches 8 bases. The CDR3 contains 14 residues. Unmatched junction bases numbered 7, after V lost 6 bases and J lost 4 bases. Germline CDR1 is SGHKS and CDR2 is YYEKEE (reference sequence). The CDR3 nucleotides are TGTGCCAGCATTCCCACAGGGGGTCCAGATACGCAGTATTTT. This gives the protein CASIPTGGPDTQYF.

The chain combines TRBV14 with TRBJ1-3, with D possibly TRBD1 on 6 matching bases. The V end was cut by 3 bases, the J end by 0 bases, with 6 bases between. This CDR3 is 14 amino acids long. From germline, CDR1 is SGHDN and CDR2 FVKESK. The CDR3 nucleotides read TGTGCCAGCAGCCACAGGGGCTCTGGAAACACCATATATTTT. It translates to CASSHRGSGNTIYF.

The CDR3 bases are TGTGCCAGCAGCCGAGCTCCACCAGGCTACGAGCAGTACTTC. Translated: CASSRAPPGYEQYF. V and J are TRBV6-5 and TRBJ2-5, with no clear D. The closer fit of TRBJ2-7 to the DNA end suggests the J call may be wrong. The V gene's germline CDR1 is MNHEY and CDR2 SVGAGI. CDR3 length: 14 residues.

The rearrangement uses TRBV5-1 and TRBJ2-3, with D uncertain. Germline V gene sequence: CDR1 SGHRS, CDR2 YFSETQ. The ends were cut back, 4 bases at V and 3 bases at J, with 21 bases in the middle. This CDR3 is 17 amino acids long. CDR3 region: CASSPKKLSSPTDTQYF. The CDR3 nucleotides read TGCGCCAGCAGCCCTAAAAAATTGTCGTCTCCGACAGATACGCAGTATTTT.

V gene TRBV11-1 combines with J gene TRBJ1-1; D gene unclear. This CDR3 is built from 13 residues. Per the germline V gene, CDR1 is SGHAT and CDR2 is FQDESV (reference sequence). V gave up 3 bases and J gave up 2 bases, with 7 bases separating them. CDR3: CASSLEKNTEAFF. In nucleotides, the CDR3 is TGTGCCAGCAGCTTGGAGAAAAACACTGAAGCTTTCTTT.

Comments on this clone: One junction end disagrees with the germline gene, perhaps due to a read error. The CDR3 spells CASGFGTGRHF. The CDR3 coding sequence is TGTGCCAGCGGATTCGGGACAGGTCGGCATTTT. The chain carries TRBV25-1 and TRBJ1-1; TRBD1 aligns across 8 bases. This CDR3 spans 11 amino acids. Germline V gene data show CDR1 as MGHDK and CDR2 as SYGVNS.

The DNA for the CDR3 is TGTGCCAGCAGTTTACCCAAAGGCGGAGGGTACAATGAGCAGTTCTTC. Translating gives CASSLPKGGGYNEQFF. The genes are TRBV27 and TRBJ2-1; D might be TRBD2 (6 bases). The CDR3 is made up of 16 amino acids. V lost 2 bases and J 4 bases, leaving 15 bases between the germline ends. Looked up from germline, CDR1 is MNHEY and CDR2 is SMNVEV (reference sequence).

V usage is TRBV5-8 and J usage is TRBJ2-2; D is perhaps TRBD1 (6 bases). Trimming took off 2 bases at V and 1 base at J, with 12 bases between the two ends. This CDR3 has 16 amino acids. CDR1 is SGHTS and CDR2 is YDEGEE in the germline V gene. The CDR3 sequence is CASSFFGRGNTGELFF. For the CDR3, the DNA is TGTGCCAGCAGCTTTTTTGGCAGGGGGAACACCGGGGAGCTGTTTTTT. Supplemented by reference TRBV5-8 and TRBJ2-2, the full variable domain reads EAGVTQSPTHLIKTRGQQATLRCSPISGHTSVYWYQQALGLGLQFLLWYDEGEERNRGNFPPRFSGRQFPNYSSELNVNALELEDSALYLCASSFFGRGNTGELFFGEGSRLTVL.

V is TRBV10-3 and J is TRBJ1-2; D gene uncertain. This CDR3 spans 14 amino acids. Trimming took 0 bases from V and 4 from J, leaving 9 bases between them. Germline CDR1 reads ENHRY; CDR2 reads SYGVKD. CDR3 sequence (DNA): TGTGCCATCAGTGAGTCAGTGGTGAGCTATGGCTACACCTTC. It translates to CAISESVVSYGYTF.

The genes are TRBV11-3 and TRBJ2-5, with D possibly being TRBD2 (7 bases). The germline CDR1 and CDR2 sequences are SGHNT and YENEEA. CDR3 length equals 15 residues. The ends were cut back, 5 bases at V and 5 bases at J, with 18 bases in the middle. The CDR3 loop reads CASSKGGGVGETQYF. The CDR3 DNA follows: TGTGCCAGCAGCAAGGGGGGAGGGGTAGGTGAGACCCAGTACTTC. Together with reference TRBV11-3 and TRBJ2-5, the CDR3 gives the full variable domain: EAGVVQSPRYKIIEKKQPVAFWCNPISGHNTLYWYLQNLGQGPELLIRYENEEAVDDSQLPKDRFSAERLKGVDSTLKIQPAELGDSAVYLCASSKGGGVGETQYFGPGTRLLVL.

This clone was counted a single time. The chain couples TRBV19 to TRBJ2-3; 7 nucleotides match TRBD2. J was trimmed by 4 bases and V by 5 bases; bases with no gene match: 12. The CDR3 extends over 16 amino acids. Germline V CDR1 and CDR2: LNHDA, SQIVND (reference sequence). DNA for the CDR3: TGTGCCAGTAGTCTGAACGGGGGAGGGACCGCAGATACGCAGTATTTT. Translating it yields CASSLNGGGTADTQYF.

J is TRBJ1-5 and V is TRBV27; maybe TRBD1 (5 bases). Trimming took off 6 bases at V and 2 bases at J, with 14 bases between the two ends. The V gene's germline CDR1 is MNHEY and CDR2 SMNVEV (reference sequence). The CDR3 length is 15 residues. For the CDR3, the DNA is TGTGCCAGCAGAAAGGGGCTCGGTGGCAATCAGCCCCAGCATTTT. It specifies CASRKGLGGNQPQHF.

The V call is TRBV28, the J call TRBJ2-7, with 9 bases fitting TRBD1. In germline, CDR1 is MDHEN, CDR2 SYDVKM. Trimming at V came to 1 base and at J to 4 bases, leaving 5 bases not matched to a gene. The CDR3 length is 15 residues. CDR3 nucleotides: TGTGCCAGCAGTTTATCCACAGGGGGCAGGTACGAGCAGTACTTC. This encodes CASSLSTGGRYEQYF.

The V call is TRBV6-6, the J call TRBJ2-3; 10 nucleotides align to TRBD2. V lost 5 bases to trimming and J lost 2 bases; unmatched junction nucleotides: 7. The CDR3 has 16 amino acids. Germline lookup yields CDR1 MNHNY and CDR2 SVGAGI (reference sequence). CDR3 residues: CASSSPSGSPTDTQYF. CDR3 in DNA: TGTGCCAGCAGTAGTCCTAGCGGGAGCCCCACAGATACGCAGTATTTT.

The rearrangement joins TRBV29-1 to TRBJ2-1; the match to TRBD2 covers 10 bases. The CDR3 is 18 residues long. Per the germline V gene, CDR1 is SQVTM and CDR2 is ANQGSEA. V was pared by 7 bases and J by 2 bases, with 17 bases of the junction left unmatched. CDR3 nucleotide sequence: TGCAGCGGGAAAATCGGGACTAGCGCCATGCTCCCCTACAATGAGCAGTTCTTC. Its translation is CSGKIGTSAMLPYNEQFF.

The V call is TRBV28, the J call TRBJ2-6; 7 bases are a match to TRBD2. Germline values: CDR1 MDHEN, CDR2 SYDVKM. The junction had 2 bases not matched to a gene; V was cut back by 3 bases and J by 3 bases. The CDR3 runs 15 residues. The CDR3 DNA follows: TGTGCCAGCAGTTTTTCGGGAGGTGGGGCCAACGTCCTGACTTTC. This translates into CASSFSGGGANVLTF.

The chain combines TRBV6-6 with TRBJ1-6, with TRBD1 matching 12 bases. CDR1 is MNHNY and CDR2 is SVGAGI in the germline V gene (reference sequence). V dropped 2 bases and J dropped 10; count of bases not matched to a gene: 3. This CDR3 is built from 15 residues. The CDR3, as DNA: TGTGCCAGCAGTTACACCGGGACAGGGGGCTCACCCCTCCACTTT. Amino acids: CASSYTGTGGSPLHF.

This clone appeared once. The J gene is TRBJ2-7, the V gene TRBV5-1, with TRBD1 matching 9 bases. Germline loops: CDR1 SGHRS, CDR2 YFSETQ. This CDR3 contains 15 residues. Unmatched junction bases numbered 4, after V lost 1 base and J lost 2 bases. The CDR3 bases are TGCGCCAGCAGCTTGCAGGGACAGGGTCCCTACGAGCAGTACTTC. Amino acids: CASSLQGQGPYEQYF.

V gene TRBV4-2 combines with J gene TRBJ1-6; D ambiguous. This CDR3 has 17 residues. CDR1 and CDR2 (germline): LGHNA, YNFKEQ. V lost 1 base and J lost 7, with 17 bases in between. In nucleotides, the CDR3 is TGTGCCAGCAGCCAAGCCGACCGAGCAGGAGGGAATTCACCCCTCCACTTT. Translating gives CASSQADRAGGNSPLHF.

The chain joins TRBV10-3 to TRBJ2-1; a possible D gene is TRBD1 (7 bases). The germline gives CDR1 ENHRY, CDR2 SYGVKD. The CDR3 extends over 16 amino acids. V was pared by 4 bases and J by 8 bases, with 21 bases between. CDR3 loop: CAISGNDATGEDEQFF. DNA for the CDR3: TGTGCCATCAGTGGCAACGATGCTACAGGGGAGGATGAGCAGTTCTTC.

V gene TRBV18 combines with J gene TRBJ2-7; maybe TRBD1 (6 bases). Trimming took 4 bases from V and 2 from J, leaving 12 bases between them. CDR1 and CDR2 (germline): KGHSH, LQKENI. The CDR3 runs 14 residues. The CDR3 reads CASSRGDKTYEQYF. The CDR3 DNA reads TGTGCCAGCTCACGAGGGGACAAGACCTACGAGCAGTACTTC.

The sample holds a few counts of this clone. This chain joins TRBV27 and TRBJ2-6, with unresolved D. The germline V and J ends were trimmed by 8 bases and 4 bases, with 6 bases remaining between them. The germline gives CDR1 MNHEY, CDR2 SMNVEV (reference sequence). This CDR3 comprises 12 residues. The CDR3 sequence: CASAGGANVLTF. The CDR3 DNA follows: TGTGCCAGCGCCGGGGGGGCCAACGTCCTGACTTTC.

The chain has TRBV6-4 and TRBJ2-2; TRBD1 matches 8 bases. Germline CDR1 and CDR2: MRHNA and SNTAGT. The V segment lost 4 bases and the J segment 2 bases; nucleotides outside the gene matches: 3. The CDR3 length is 15 residues. CDR3 sequence (DNA): TGTGCCAGCAGTGCCGGGACAGGCAACACCGGGGAGCTGTTTTTT. Residues: CASSAGTGNTGELFF.

The J gene is TRBJ1-3, the V gene TRBV7-2; 8 bases match TRBD1. J gave up 0 bases and V 6 bases, and 7 bases lay outside the gene matches. CDR1 and CDR2 (germline): SGHTA, FQGNSA. The CDR3 is 16 amino acids. CDR3 sequence (DNA): TGTGCCAGCAGGACCGGACAGGGCTTCTCTGGAAACACCATATATTTT. Translation gives CASRTGQGFSGNTIYF.

The chain has TRBV7-2 and TRBJ2-2, with D perhaps TRBD1 (6 bases). The CDR3 is made up of 16 amino acids. CDR1 and CDR2 (germline): SGHTA, FQGNSA. V lost 5 bases to trimming and J lost 1 base, with 14 bases between them. CDR3 DNA sequence: TGTGCCAGCAGCCGAATCGGACAGTTGAACACCGGGGAGCTGTTTTTT. It is translated as CASSRIGQLNTGELFF.

In regard to this clone: Sequence at one end of the junction differs from germline and may be a read error. The same CDR3 can be traced to other DNA sequences in this sample. The chain uses TRBV7-3 and TRBJ2-3; D is unclear. This CDR3 spans 17 amino acids. Germline lookup yields CDR1 SGHTA and CDR2 FQGTGA. The CDR3 protein is CASSLRALGYSTDTQYF. The DNA for the CDR3 is TGCGCCAGCAGCTTAAGGGCATTAGGATATAGCACAGATACGCAGTATTTT.

This chain connects TRBV5-1 to TRBJ2-6, with D possibly matching TRBD1 (7 bases). There are 15 residues in the CDR3. Germline V gene data show CDR1 as SGHRS and CDR2 as YFSETQ. Trimming stripped 4 bases from V and 0 bases from J, with 8 bases between. The CDR3 coding sequence is TGCGCCAGCAGCCAGGGGGGCTCTGGGGCCAACGTCCTGACTTTC. Residues: CASSQGGSGANVLTF.

The chain carries TRBV7-9 and TRBJ1-6; D uncertain. Germline V gives CDR1 SEHNR, CDR2 FQNEAQ (reference sequence). Trimming shortened V by 3 bases and J by 9 bases, and 6 bases separated the two germline ends. The CDR3 is made up of 12 amino acids. CDR3 region: CASSFNGSPLHF. In nucleotides, the CDR3 is TGTGCCAGCAGCTTCAACGGTTCACCCCTCCACTTT.

The chain couples TRBV14 to TRBJ2-2; possibly TRBD1 for D (5 bases). The length of the CDR3 is 18 residues. Trimming removed 3 bases at V and 2 bases at J, with 19 bases between. CDR1 SGHDN and CDR2 FVKESK come from the germline V gene. In DNA form, the CDR3 reads TGTGCCAGCAGCCACACAGAGGCGGCAGGGTTAAACACCGGGGAGCTGTTTTTT. Translated: CASSHTEAAGLNTGELFF.

CDR3 coding DNA: TGTGCCAGCTCGTCCGCGGGGTGGGAGACCCAGTACTTC. Translation: CASSSAGWETQYF. The gene calls are TRBV7-3 and TRBJ2-5, with TRBD2 as a possible D gene (6 bases). Trimming left V 8 bases short and J 5 bases short, with 15 bases between. Germline V gene data show CDR1 as SGHTA and CDR2 as FQGTGA. The CDR3 sequence is 13 residues long.